This T cell receptor beta chain was sequenced during a study of beta chain features in type 1 diabetes. Findings of the study overall: Because the template was cDNA, high-expressing cells might be over-represented. Patients' naive, central memory and regulatory TCRB repertoires appeared more alike than those of healthy donors. Although PCR might favor shorter templates, it would do so equally in patients and controls. People with Type 1 diabetes carried modestly yet significantly shorter TCRB CDR3s in all four CD4+ subsets.

V dropped 6 bases and J dropped 12; count of bases not matched to a gene: 11. The CDR3 is made up of 13 amino acids. Germline CDR1 and CDR2: MNHEY and SVGAGI. cDNA synthesis used the whole RNA isolate, giving expressed TCRB sequences. Profiling relied on immunoSEQ multiplex PCR, and the TCRdb table lists in-frame clones only, not all of them. The table has roughly 730,000 clones, over 10% seen once. As for this clone: As yet, its antigen is unknown.

Populations obtained by sorting all exceeded 98% purity. The gene calls are TRBV6-5 and TRBJ2-4, with TRBD1 matching over 7 bases. Source material: naive CD4+ T cells from blood. This clonotype originated in a man younger than 35 with type 1 diabetes. The CDR3 DNA reads TGTGCCAGCAGGTCAGACGACAGGGCCCGTCAGTACTTC. It yields the protein CASRSDDRARQYF.